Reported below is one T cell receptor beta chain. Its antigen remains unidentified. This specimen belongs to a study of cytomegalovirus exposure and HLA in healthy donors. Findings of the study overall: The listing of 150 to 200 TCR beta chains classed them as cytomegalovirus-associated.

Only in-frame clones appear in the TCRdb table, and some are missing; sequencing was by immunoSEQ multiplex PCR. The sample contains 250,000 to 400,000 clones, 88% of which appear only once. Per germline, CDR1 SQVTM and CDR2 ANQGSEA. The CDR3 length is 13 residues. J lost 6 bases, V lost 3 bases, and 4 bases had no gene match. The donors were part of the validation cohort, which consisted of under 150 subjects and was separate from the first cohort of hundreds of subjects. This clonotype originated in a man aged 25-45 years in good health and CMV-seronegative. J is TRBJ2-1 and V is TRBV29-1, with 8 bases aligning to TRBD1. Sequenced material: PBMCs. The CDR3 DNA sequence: TGCAGCGTTGAGTGGGACAGGCCCAATGAGCAGTTCTTC. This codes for CSVEWDRPNEQFF.